One TCR beta chain is described in this entry. The source of the sample is a study of blood T cell repertoires in COVID-19. Study summary: Sites in the United States, Italy and Spain provided acute and convalescent COVID-19 samples. From T cells, B-cell-depleted T cells, or PBMCs came the material, which was cDNA or gDNA.

Original data processing: From reference gene primer amplification, estimates of nucleated cell counts were derived. Profiling relied on immunoSEQ multiplex PCR, and the TCRdb table lists in-frame clones only, not all of them. The V and J calls and clone size come from that table; D and trimming were worked out from the DNA. This sample carries some 83,000 clones, 80% to 85% of them seen once, and the ten largest clones take roughly 4%. Germline V gene lookup returns CDR1 MNHEY and CDR2 SMNVEV (reference sequence). CDR3 length equals 15 residues. Trimming left V 2 bases short and J 4 bases short, with 14 bases between.

This clonotype originated in a man aged 50 or older with acute or convalescent COVID-19. The chain combines TRBV27 with TRBJ1-2; D is possibly TRBD1 (6 bases). The sequenced material came from peripheral blood. CDR3 coding DNA: TGTGCCAGCAGTTTACAGGGCAGGGGCGGCTATGGCTACACCTTC. It yields the protein CASSLQGRGGYGYTF.